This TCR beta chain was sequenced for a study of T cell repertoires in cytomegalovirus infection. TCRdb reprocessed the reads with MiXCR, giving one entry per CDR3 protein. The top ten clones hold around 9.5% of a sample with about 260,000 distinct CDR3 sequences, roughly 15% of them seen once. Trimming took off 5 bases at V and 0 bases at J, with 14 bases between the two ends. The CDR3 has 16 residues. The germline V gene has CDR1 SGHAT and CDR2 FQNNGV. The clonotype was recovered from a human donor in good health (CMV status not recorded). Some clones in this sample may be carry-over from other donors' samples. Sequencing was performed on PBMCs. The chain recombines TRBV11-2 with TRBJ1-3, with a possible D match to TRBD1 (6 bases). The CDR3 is CASSQPGTPSGNTIYF. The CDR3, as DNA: TGTGCCAGCAGCCAACCCGGGACACCCTCTGGAAACACCATATATTTT.